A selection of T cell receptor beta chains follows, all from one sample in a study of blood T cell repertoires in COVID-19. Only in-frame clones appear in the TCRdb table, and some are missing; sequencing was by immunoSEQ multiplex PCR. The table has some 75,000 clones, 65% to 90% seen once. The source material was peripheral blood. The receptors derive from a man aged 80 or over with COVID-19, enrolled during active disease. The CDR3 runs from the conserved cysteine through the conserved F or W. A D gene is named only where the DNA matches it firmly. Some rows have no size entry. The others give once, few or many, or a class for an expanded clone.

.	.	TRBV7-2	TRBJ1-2	TGTGCCAGCAGCTTAGCAACAGACTATGGCTACACCTTC	CASSLATDYGYTF
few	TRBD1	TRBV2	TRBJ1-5	TGTGCCAGCAGTCTGGACAGGGAGGCTCAGCCCCAGCATTTT	CASSLDREAQPQHF
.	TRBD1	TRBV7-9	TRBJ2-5	TGTGCCAGCAGCTGGGGACAGGGGGACCAAGAGACCCAGTACTTC	CASSWGQGDQETQYF
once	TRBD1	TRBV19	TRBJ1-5	TGTGCCAGTAGTCCTGACAGGGGAAGAAATCAGCCCCAGCATTTT	CASSPDRGRNQPQHF
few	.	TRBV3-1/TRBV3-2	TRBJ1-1	TGTGCCAGCAGCCAATCCGGGGGTGAAGCTTTCTTT	CASSQSGGEAFF
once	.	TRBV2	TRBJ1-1	TGTGCCAGCACCACCCGGAGACAGGAGAACACTGAAGCTTTCTTT	CASTTRRQENTEAFF
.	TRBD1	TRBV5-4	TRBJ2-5	TGTGCCAGCAGCCAAGGGACAGGGGGTTGGGAGACCCAGTACTTC	CASSQGTGGWETQYF
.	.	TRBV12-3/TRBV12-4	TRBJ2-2	TGTGCCAGCAGTCGCAGGGGGGACGGGGAGCTGTTTTTT	CASSRRGDGELFF
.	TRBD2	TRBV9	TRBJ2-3	TGTGCCAGCAGACTTACTAGCGGGGGCACAGATACGCAGTATTTT	CASRLTSGGTDTQYF
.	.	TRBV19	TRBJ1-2	TGTGCCAGTAGTGGCAGCTATGGCTACACCTTC	CASSGSYGYTF
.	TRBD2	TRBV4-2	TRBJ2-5	TGTGCCAGCAGCCTGGGAGGTGGACTAGCCGAGACCCAGTACTTC	CASSLGGGLAETQYF
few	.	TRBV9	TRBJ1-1	TGTGCCAGCAGCGTAGATCCAGGGTCATACACTGAAGCTTTCTTT	CASSVDPGSYTEAFF
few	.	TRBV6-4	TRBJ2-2	TGTGCCAGCAGAATCAGGGAGGCCGGGGAGCTGTTTTTT	CASRIREAGELFF
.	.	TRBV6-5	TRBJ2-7	TGTGCCAGCAGTCCCAGGACAACGCTTTACTACGAGCAGTACTTC	CASSPRTTLYYEQYF
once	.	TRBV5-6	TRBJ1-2	TGTGCCAGCAGCTTGGCAGGGGCCAACTATGGCTACACCTTC	CASSLAGANYGYTF
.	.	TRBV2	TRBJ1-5	TGTGCCAGCAGGGTAGACAGACTTTCCAATCAGCCCCAGCATTTT	CASRVDRLSNQPQHF
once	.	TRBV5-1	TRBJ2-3	TGCGCCAGCAGCTTACGGGACACAGATACGCAGTATTTT	CASSLRDTDTQYF
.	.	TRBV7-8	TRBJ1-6	TGTGCCAGCAGCTTAGCGTGGCCGGACATTCTGAGCTCCTATAATTCACCCCTCCACTTT	CASSLAWPDILSSYNSPLHF
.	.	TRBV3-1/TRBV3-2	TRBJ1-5	TGTGCCAGCAGCCCTAGACAGGACAATCAGCCCCAGCATTTT	CASSPRQDNQPQHF
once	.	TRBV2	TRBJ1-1	TGTGCCAGCAGTGGACTGAGCATGAACACTGAAGCTTTCTTT	CASSGLSMNTEAFF
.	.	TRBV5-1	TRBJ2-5	TGCGCCAGCAGCCCCCGAATTCGGACAGGAGGGTACCAAGAGACCCAGTACTTC	CASSPRIRTGGYQETQYF
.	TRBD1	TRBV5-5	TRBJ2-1	TGTGCCAGCAGCGTAAGGGGACAGGGCAACAATGAGCAGTTCTTC	CASSVRGQGNNEQFF
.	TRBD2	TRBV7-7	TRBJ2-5	TGTGCCAGCAGCTCCGGGACTAGCGAGTGGGAGACCCAGTACTTC	CASSSGTSEWETQYF
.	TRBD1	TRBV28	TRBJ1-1	TGTGCCAGCAGTTCGGGACAGGGGGACACTGAAGCTTTCTTT	CASSSGQGDTEAFF
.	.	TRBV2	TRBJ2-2	TGTGCCAGCGTAGCAGGGTCCTACACCGGGGAGCTGTTTTTT	CASVAGSYTGELFF
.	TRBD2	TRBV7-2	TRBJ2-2	TGTGCCAGCAGACCCCAGCGGGGGGTACTCGCGAACACCGGGGAGCTGTTTTTT	CASRPQRGVLANTGELFF
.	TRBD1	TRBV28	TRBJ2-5	TGTGCCAGCAGTTTATTACAGGGGGTTACCGAGACCCAGTACTTC	CASSLLQGVTETQYF
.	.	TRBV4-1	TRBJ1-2	TGCGCCAGCAGCCAAGTGGGGGCTGGCTACACCTTC	CASSQVGAGYTF
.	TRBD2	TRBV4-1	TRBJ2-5	TGCGCCAGCAAGAGGTCTAGCGGGGAGGAGACCCAGTACTTC	CASKRSSGEETQYF
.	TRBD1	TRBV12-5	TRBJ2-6	TGTGCTAGTGGTCCTAGGACAGGGGGGGGCTCTGGGGCCAACGTCCTGACTTTC	CASGPRTGGGSGANVLTF
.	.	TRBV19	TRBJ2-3	TGTGCCAGTAGTGTCCTTGCCCGGGGAGGAAGCACAGATACGCAGTATTTT	CASSVLARGGSTDTQYF
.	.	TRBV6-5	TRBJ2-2	TGTGCCAGCAGTACCGGACATAGCGGCACCGGGGAGCTGTTTTTT	CASSTGHSGTGELFF